These 24 T cell receptor beta chains originate from one sample sequenced in a study of blood T cells in healthy people across ages. The authors ran a second PCR of about 6 to 11 cycles using a sample-barcoded 5' primer and a J-beta primer mix. TCRdb recomputed calls from the 5' RACE reads with MiXCR, one row per CDR3 protein. The sample carries roughly 560,000 distinct CDR3 sequences, about 25% recorded once. This sample also belongs to another study, concerning T cells of mothers and their children.

Sequencing was carried out using blood. These receptors originate from a boy between 10 and 17 years old in good health.

Concerning this clonotype itself: The junction differs from germline at one of its ends, possibly a read error. The gene calls are TRBV7-2 and TRBJ2-1; 10 nucleotides agree with TRBD2. The CDR3 sequence is 12 residues long. In germline, CDR1 is SGHTA, CDR2 FQGNSA. The CDR3 region has the DNA TGTGCCAGCAGCACCAGGACTAGCGGTACTTCCTTC. Its protein product is CASSTRTSGTSF.

The rearrangement links TRBV9 to TRBJ1-6, with TRBD1 as a possible D gene (5 bases). The CDR3 extends over 15 amino acids. The germline CDR1 and CDR2 sequences are SGDLS and YYNGEE. Trimming took 0 bases from V and 10 from J, leaving 14 bases between them. DNA of the CDR3: TGTGCCAGCAGCGTAGCTAGGCAGGGTGGCTCACCCCTCCACTTT. Translating it yields CASSVARQGGSPLHF.

Details on this clonotype: One junction end does not reproduce the germline sequence, and a read error may be involved. The chain couples TRBV5-1 to TRBJ2-2, with a possible D match to TRBD2 (6 bases). From germline, CDR1 is SGHRS and CDR2 YFSETQ. This CDR3 spans 14 amino acids. The CDR3, as DNA: TGCGCCAGCAGCTTGTTACAGAACACCGGGGGGCTGTTTTTT. It specifies CASSLLQNTGGLFF.

This clonotype was seen more than once but under ten times. This chain joins TRBV9 and TRBJ2-5, with D possibly being TRBD1 or TRBD2 (5 bases each). The DNA end lines up better with TRBJ2-7; the J call may be wrong. There are 14 residues in the CDR3. Germline-derived CDR1 and CDR2 are SGDLS and YYNGEE. The CDR3 spells CASSVGGVNYEQYF. The DNA for the CDR3 is TGTGCCAGCAGCGTAGGAGGGGTGAACTACGAGCAGTACTTC.

Concerning this clonotype itself: Because the CDR3 is missing its conserved closing phenylalanine or tryptophan, this is likely a read error. The chain employs TRBV10-3 and TRBJ2-7; D ambiguous. This CDR3 has 11 residues. Looked up from germline, CDR1 is ENHRY and CDR2 is SYGVKD. V was pared by 11 bases and J by 5 bases, with 13 bases between. The CDR3 nucleotides read TGTGCCGCGGCGGACGACAACGAGCAGTACCTC. Translated: CAAADDNEQYL.

The chain combines TRBV19 with TRBJ1-5; 7 bases map to TRBD1. The germline gives CDR1 LNHDA, CDR2 SQIVND (reference sequence). After removal of 4 bases from V and 4 bases from J, the junction contained 4 bases not matched to a gene. The CDR3 length is 14 residues. The CDR3 nucleotides are TGTGCCAGTAGTACTCAGGGACAGAATCAGCCCCAGCATTTT. This gives the protein CASSTQGQNQPQHF.

This clonotype was counted only a few times. The V gene is TRBV12-3 or TRBV12-4, the J gene TRBJ2-2; 7 bases align to TRBD2. With 0 bases clipped from V and 5 bases from J, the junction kept 3 bases outside the gene matches. The CDR3 contains 15 residues. The CDR3 DNA is TGTGCCAGCAGTTTAGCGGGAGGGCATACCGGGGAGCTGTTTTTT. Its translation: CASSLAGGHTGELFF.

This clonotype was seen only a few times. The rearrangement joins TRBV28 to TRBJ2-4; 9 bases fit TRBD2. CDR3 length: 17 residues. The trim removed 4 bases at V and 0 bases at J, leaving 7 bases unmatched. Germline loops: CDR1 MDHEN, CDR2 SYDVKM. The CDR3 loop is CASSSQAGGLAKNIQYF. In DNA, the CDR3 is TGTGCCAGCAGTTCCCAAGCGGGAGGCTTAGCCAAAAACATTCAGTACTTC.

The J gene is TRBJ1-6, the V gene TRBV10-3; 10 positions agree with TRBD1. V lost 4 bases, J lost 11 bases, and 2 bases stayed unmatched. Germline V gene lookup returns CDR1 ENHRY and CDR2 SYGVKD. This CDR3 contains 13 residues. CDR3: CAISGGQGAPLHF. The CDR3 nucleotides read TGTGCCATCAGTGGAGGACAGGGGGCACCCCTCCACTTT.

This clonotype has a handful of counts. The rearrangement links TRBV11-2 to TRBJ2-3; 13 bases are shared with TRBD2. Germline loops: CDR1 SGHAT, CDR2 FQNNGV. The CDR3 runs 14 residues. The V segment lost 8 bases and the J segment 2 bases; nucleotides outside the gene matches: 1. CDR3 nucleotides: TGTGCCAGCGGGACTAGCGGGGTCACAGATACGCAGTATTTT. Translation gives CASGTSGVTDTQYF.

This clonotype came up many times. The chain couples TRBV29-1 to TRBJ1-2; 7 positions match TRBD1. Germline CDR1 and CDR2: SQVTM and ANQGSEA. J gave up 2 bases and V 6 bases, and 3 bases lay outside the gene matches. CDR3 size: 12 residues. The CDR3 is CSVGTANYGYTF. CDR3 DNA sequence: TGCAGCGTGGGGACAGCGAACTATGGCTACACCTTC.

In this sample, this clonotype turned up a few times. The germline gene is not matched at one end of the junction; a read error may be the cause. J is TRBJ2-5 and V is TRBV7-9; 7 bases line up with TRBD2. CDR1 is SEHNR, CDR2 FQNEAQ, per germline (reference sequence). This CDR3 spans 15 amino acids. CDR3 sequence (DNA): TGTGCCAGCAGCCCCCCACGACTAGCCCGGAGCCCGTGGTTCTTC. It translates to CASSPPRLARSPWFF.

This clonotype was seen more than once but under ten times. The CDR3 sequence: CASSPTGVFTYEQYF. In DNA, the CDR3 is TGTGCCAGCAGTCCGACAGGGGTCTTTACCTACGAGCAGTACTTC. The chain employs TRBV7-9 and TRBJ2-1; 8 nucleotides agree with TRBD1. TRBJ2-7 explains the end of the DNA better; the J call may be wrong. The CDR3 consists of 15 residues. Germline CDR1 and CDR2: SEHNR and FQNEAQ (reference sequence).

The CDR3 region has the DNA TGTGCCAGCAGCGCTATCTCCGATGAGCAGTTCTTC. Protein sequence: CASSAISDEQFF. The genes are TRBV9 and TRBJ2-5; D unclear. With the DNA end fitting TRBJ2-1 better, the J assignment may be wrong. This CDR3 contains 12 residues. The V gene's germline CDR1 is SGDLS and CDR2 YYNGEE.

V is TRBV12-3 or TRBV12-4 and J is TRBJ2-5, with D possibly matching TRBD2 (6 bases). V dropped 7 bases and J dropped 5 bases, with 17 bases sitting between them. This CDR3 has 14 amino acids. As DNA, the CDR3 is TGTGCCAGCACCTTCGGAGGGCCAGCGGAGACCCAGTACTTC. It codes for CASTFGGPAETQYF.

The chain has TRBV2 and TRBJ2-3; D is perhaps TRBD2 (5 bases). This CDR3 is built from 16 residues. Germline loops: CDR1 SNHLY, CDR2 FYNNEI. V was clipped by 3 bases and J by 1 base, with 14 bases between them. The CDR3 DNA sequence: TGTGCCAGCAGTGAGATCGTAGGACTCGGCACAGATACGCAGTATTTT. This encodes CASSEIVGLGTDTQYF.

This clonotype was recorded a few times. V and J are TRBV5-1 and TRBJ2-1, with D perhaps matching TRBD1 or TRBD2 (6 bases each). V shed 3 bases and J shed 6 bases, with 22 bases lying between them. CDR1 is SGHRS, CDR2 YFSETQ, per germline. The CDR3 is made up of 17 amino acids. The CDR3 bases are TGCGCCAGCAGCTGGGGGCCGGGAGCAAGAAAGAGCAATGAGCAGTTCTTC. This translates into CASSWGPGARKSNEQFF.

This clonotype was observed once. The CDR3 region has the DNA TGCAGTGCTCAGAACCGACTAGCGGGAGAAGATACGCAGTATTTT. It translates to CSAQNRLAGEDTQYF. The chain is built from TRBV20-1 and TRBJ2-3; 12 bases align to TRBD2. This CDR3 is built from 15 residues. J was trimmed by 5 bases and V by 5 bases; bases with no gene match: 8. Germline-derived CDR1 and CDR2 are DFQATT and SNEGSKA (reference sequence).

The chain employs TRBV19 and TRBJ1-5; D uncertain. In germline, CDR1 is LNHDA, CDR2 SQIVND (reference sequence). Trimming pared 3 bases from V and 2 bases from J, leaving 5 bases between. The CDR3 sequence is 13 residues long. The CDR3 region is CASSIRGNQPQHF. The CDR3 DNA is TGTGCCAGTAGTATTCGGGGCAATCAGCCCCAGCATTTT.

In this sample, this clonotype turned up a few times. One end of the junction is discordant with germline, which a read error may explain. The chain is built from TRBV24-1 and TRBJ1-4; weak D call: TRBD1 (5 bases). The CDR3 is 15 amino acids. Germline V gene lookup returns CDR1 KGHDR and CDR2 SFDVKD. CDR3 sequence reads: CAASSPWDVSEKLFF. As DNA, the CDR3 is TGTGCCGCCAGCAGCCCCTGGGACGTTAGTGAAAAACTGTTTTTT.

The CDR3 region is CASSQDYRRGNQETQYF. The CDR3 DNA reads TGCGCCAGCAGCCAAGATTACCGGAGGGGTAACCAAGAGACCCAGTACTTC. The gene calls are TRBV4-3 and TRBJ2-5, with D tentatively TRBD2 (6 bases). V was cut by 0 bases and J by 0 bases, with 14 bases left in between. Germline CDR1 LGHNA, CDR2 YSLEER. The CDR3 contains 17 residues.

V is TRBV6-2 or TRBV6-3 and J is TRBJ1-5; tentatively, D is TRBD1 (6 bases). The germline V and J ends were trimmed by 2 bases and 1 base, with 9 bases remaining between them. CDR3 length: 15 amino acids. CDR1 is MNHEY and CDR2 is SVGEGT in the germline V gene. CDR3 sequence: CASSYGRGSNQPQHF. The CDR3 DNA reads TGTGCCAGCAGTTACGGCAGGGGAAGCAATCAGCCCCAGCATTTT.

This clonotype showed up just a few times. J is TRBJ1-3 and V is TRBV25-1; tentative D call: TRBD1 (5 bases). CDR1 is MGHDK and CDR2 is SYGVNS in the germline V gene. The CDR3 has 15 amino acids. The germline V and J ends were trimmed by 1 base and 0 bases, with 7 bases remaining between them. The CDR3 reads CASSESGHSGNTIYF. Written as DNA, the CDR3 is TGTGCCAGCAGTGAATCGGGGCACTCTGGAAACACCATATATTTT.

The chain links TRBV9 to TRBJ1-4; D remains ambiguous. CDR1 is SGDLS and CDR2 is YYNGEE in the germline V gene. The germline V and J ends were trimmed by 0 bases and 8 bases, with 14 bases remaining between them. The CDR3 is 15 amino acids. The CDR3 here is CASSVGSQLWEKLFF. The CDR3, as DNA: TGTGCCAGCAGCGTAGGAAGTCAACTTTGGGAAAAACTGTTTTTT.